These 28 T cell receptor beta chains came from one sample sequenced in a study of chemoradiotherapy in HPV16-positive cancers. Method: immunoSEQ multiplex PCR; TCRdb's copy keeps in-frame clones and lacks some. The table includes about 68,000 clones, about nine tenths detected once. The sample here was blood, taken from a patient who underwent chemoradiotherapy. The receptors shown here come from a human donor with HPV-associated anogenital cancer.

CDR3 residues: CASSLDLGLANTEAFF. The CDR3 DNA is TGTGCCAGCAGCTTAGATCTGGGACTAGCGAACACTGAAGCTTTCTTT. The chain has TRBV11-2 and TRBJ1-1; D might be TRBD1 (5 bases). The germline V and J ends were trimmed by 0 bases and 1 base, with 12 bases remaining between them. CDR1 is SGHAT, CDR2 FQNNGV, per germline. The CDR3 contains 16 residues. The full variable domain, rest sourced from reference TRBV11-2 and TRBJ1-1, is EAGVAQSPRYKIIEKRQSVAFWCNPISGHATLYWYQQILGQGPKLLIQFQNNGVVDDSQLPKDRFSAERLKGVDSTLKIQPAKLEDSAVYLCASSLDLGLANTEAFFGQGTRLTVV.

This clone was counted only a few times. The rearrangement links TRBV5-4 to TRBJ1-2; D possibly corresponds to TRBD1 (5 bases). This CDR3 has 12 residues. Germline CDR1 is SGHNT and CDR2 is YYREEE (reference sequence). V was pared by 4 bases and J by 8 bases, with 12 bases between. Here the CDR3 DNA reads TGTGCCAGCAGCGCAACATGGGGGGGCTACACCTTC. Translation gives CASSATWGGYTF.

This clone was found a few times. The V gene is TRBV6-5, the J gene TRBJ1-1, with D possibly matching TRBD1 (5 bases). Germline CDR1 and CDR2: MNHEY and SVGAGI. The CDR3 is 14 amino acids. Deletions cut 2 bases from V and 4 bases from J, with 11 bases between. CDR3 in amino acids: CASSYQGGGTEAFF. CDR3 DNA sequence: TGTGCCAGCAGTTACCAGGGCGGTGGCACTGAAGCTTTCTTT.

J is TRBJ2-1 and V is TRBV9; 8 nucleotides align to TRBD2. J gave up 5 bases and V 3 bases, and 4 bases lay outside the gene matches. Germline values: CDR1 SGDLS, CDR2 YYNGEE. The CDR3 is made up of 14 amino acids. The CDR3 DNA reads as TGTGCCAGCAGCGCGACTAGCGTCGACAATGAGCAGTTCTTC. It is translated as CASSATSVDNEQFF.

The V gene is TRBV30, the J gene TRBJ2-2; D unclear. The CDR3 extends over 13 amino acids. Germline CDR1 reads GTSNPN; CDR2 reads SVGIG (reference sequence). The V gene lost 0 bases and the J gene lost 1 base, with 3 bases spanning the gap. The CDR3 region has the DNA TGTGCCTGGAGTGTGGGGAACACCGGGGAGCTGTTTTTT. This encodes CAWSVGNTGELFF.

This clone is termed medium-sized. The chain recombines TRBV4-2 with TRBJ2-3, with unresolved D. Germline assignment: CDR1 LGHNA and CDR2 YNFKEQ. CDR3 length equals 13 residues. Trimming left V 4 bases short and J 6 bases short, with 11 bases between. CDR3 sequence (DNA): TGTGCCAGCAGCCCGACCTTTCTCGATACGCAGTATTTT. Amino acids: CASSPTFLDTQYF.

The CDR3 reads CASSLGGGRGETQYF. The DNA for the CDR3 is TGTGCCAGCAGCTTGGGGGGCGGGAGAGGAGAGACCCAGTACTTC. This chain uses TRBV11-2 with TRBJ2-5; D possibly corresponds to TRBD2 (7 bases). The CDR3 loop spans 15 amino acids. Germline CDR1 and CDR2: SGHAT and FQNNGV. Trimming took off 3 bases at V and 4 bases at J, with 15 bases between the two ends.

The V and J genes are TRBV5-1 and TRBJ2-1, with D possibly being TRBD1 (6 bases). This CDR3 contains 12 residues. Germline lookup yields CDR1 SGHRS and CDR2 YFSETQ. Trimming left V 2 bases short and J 7 bases short, with 7 bases between. The CDR3 DNA follows: TGCGCCAGCAGCTTCACAGGGAATGAGCAGTTCTTC. Translated: CASSFTGNEQFF.

The chain links TRBV5-4 to TRBJ1-2; 9 bases are a match to TRBD1. Looked up from germline, CDR1 is SGHNT and CDR2 is YYREEE (reference sequence). V trimming: 5 bases; J trimming: 8 bases; junction bases outside the gene matches: 7. The CDR3 covers 13 residues. The CDR3: CASRMTGGSGYTF. In DNA, the CDR3 is TGTGCCAGCAGAATGACAGGGGGTTCCGGCTACACCTTC. Full variable domain (rest looked up from reference TRBV5-4 and TRBJ1-2): ETGVTQSPTHLIKTRGQQVTLRCSSQSGHNTVSWYQQALGQGPQFIFQYYREEENGRGNFPPRFSGLQFPNYSSELNVNALELDDSALYLCASRMTGGSGYTFGSGTRLTVV.

The CDR3 loop reads CASSFPQGQGRETQYF. CDR3 DNA sequence: TGTGCCAGCAGTTTCCCCCAGGGGCAGGGGCGAGAGACCCAGTACTTC. The chain recombines TRBV6-6 with TRBJ2-5; possible D gene TRBD1, 6 bases. CDR3 length: 16 amino acids. CDR1 and CDR2 (germline): MNHNY, SVGAGI (reference sequence). Trimming cost V 4 bases and J 4 bases, with 19 bases left between them.

CDR3 protein: CATRNRDQFYEQFF. The CDR3 bases are TGTGCCACCCGAAACCGGGACCAGTTTTATGAGCAGTTCTTC. The genes are TRBV19 and TRBJ2-1; D could derive from TRBD1 or TRBD2 (5 bases each). The V gene lost 10 bases and the J gene lost 8 bases, with 21 bases spanning the gap. This CDR3 is built from 14 residues. Looked up from germline, CDR1 is LNHDA and CDR2 is SQIVND (reference sequence).

This chain links TRBV5-1 with TRBJ2-5; 7 bases agree with TRBD2. J lost 2 bases, V lost 0 bases, and 1 base had no gene match. Per the germline V gene, CDR1 is SGHRS and CDR2 is YFSETQ. This CDR3 has 14 amino acids. CDR3 bases: TGCGCCAGCAGCTTGGCGGGAGGACAAGAGACCCAGTACTTC. It translates to CASSLAGGQETQYF.

This rearrangement joins TRBV7-9 to TRBJ2-3; tentatively, D is TRBD1 or TRBD2 (6 bases each). Germline loops: CDR1 SEHNR, CDR2 FQNEAQ (reference sequence). V gave up 11 bases and J gave up 0 bases, with 27 bases separating them. The CDR3 totals 18 residues. The CDR3 spells CAVWGAVAPQSSTDTQYF. The CDR3, as DNA: TGTGCCGTCTGGGGGGCCGTTGCCCCCCAATCTAGCACAGATACGCAGTATTTT.

This chain connects TRBV7-9 to TRBJ1-2, with D possibly TRBD1 on 6 matching bases. This CDR3 is 14 amino acids long. V lost 6 bases to trimming and J lost 3 bases, with 14 bases between them. CDR1 is SEHNR, CDR2 FQNEAQ, per germline (reference sequence). The CDR3 reads CASRSQDRDYGYTF. CDR3 DNA: TGTGCCAGCAGGAGCCAGGACAGAGACTATGGCTACACCTTC.

This chain joins TRBV28 and TRBJ1-1; D uncertain. V was pared by 0 bases and J by 7 bases, with 6 bases between. The germline gives CDR1 MDHEN, CDR2 SYDVKM. The CDR3 is made up of 12 amino acids. The CDR3 spells CASSLWVGEAFF. The CDR3 DNA follows: TGTGCCAGCAGTTTATGGGTGGGTGAAGCTTTCTTT.

The rearrangement uses TRBV27 and TRBJ2-1, with TRBD2 matching 9 bases. This CDR3 is 15 amino acids long. Germline V lookup: CDR1 MNHEY, CDR2 SMNVEV (reference sequence). V shed 6 bases, J shed 4 bases, and the junction held 7 bases outside the gene matches. DNA of the CDR3: TGTGCCAGCAGATCTCAGACTAGCGGATACAATGAGCAGTTCTTC. Amino acids: CASRSQTSGYNEQFF.

This clone was seen a single time. The V gene is TRBV11-2, the J gene TRBJ2-5, with D perhaps given as TRBD1 or TRBD2 (7 bases each). The V gene's germline CDR1 is SGHAT and CDR2 FQNNGV. Trimming pared 5 bases from V and 4 bases from J, leaving 17 bases between. The CDR3 runs to 15 residues. The CDR3 region has the DNA TGTGCCAGCAGCGCTGGGGGCAGGGGGGGAGAGACCCAGTACTTC. As protein: CASSAGGRGGETQYF.

The chain has TRBV10-3 and TRBJ2-5; 9 bases fit TRBD1. The J call may be wrong; the DNA end is better matched by TRBJ2-7. Per germline, CDR1 ENHRY and CDR2 SYGVKD. The CDR3 extends over 15 amino acids. CDR3 in amino acids: CATFSGQGRSYEQYF. In nucleotides, the CDR3 is TGTGCCACCTTTTCCGGACAGGGGCGCTCCTACGAGCAGTACTTC.

CDR3 sequence reads: CASSTGPGYSPLHF. The CDR3 DNA sequence: TGTGCCAGTAGTACCGGGCCTGGATATTCACCCCTCCACTTT. The rearrangement links TRBV19 to TRBJ1-6; no clear D. From germline, CDR1 is LNHDA and CDR2 SQIVND (reference sequence). V gave up 4 bases and J gave up 8 bases, with 12 bases separating them. The CDR3 loop spans 14 amino acids.

This clone was seen more than once but under ten times. The rearrangement joins TRBV27 to TRBJ1-2; 9 bases line up with TRBD1. The junction had 3 bases not matched to a gene; V was cut back by 5 bases and J by 5 bases. CDR3 length: 13 residues. CDR1 and CDR2 (germline): MNHEY, SMNVEV (reference sequence). DNA of the CDR3: TGTGCCAGCAGTCAGGACAGGGGTTATGGCTACACCTTC. This codes for CASSQDRGYGYTF.

J is TRBJ2-7 and V is TRBV14; TRBD2 matches at 8 bases. Germline CDR1 SGHDN, CDR2 FVKESK. The V gene end was trimmed by 6 bases and the J gene end by 2 bases; junction bases not matched to a gene: 3. The CDR3 runs 13 residues. In nucleotides, the CDR3 is TGTGCCAGCAGGTTAGCGGGGACCTACGAGCAGTACTTC. This encodes CASRLAGTYEQYF.

This rearrangement joins TRBV30 to TRBJ2-2; D is ambiguous. Germline CDR1 and CDR2: GTSNPN and SVGIG (reference sequence). The CDR3 runs 12 residues. The germline V and J ends were trimmed by 5 bases and 6 bases, with 10 bases remaining between them. CDR3 region: CAWGATAGELFF. CDR3 nucleotides: TGTGCCTGGGGCGCTACCGCCGGGGAGCTGTTTTTT. Variable domain in full (rest from reference TRBV30 and TRBJ2-2): SQTIHQWPATLVQPVGSPLSLECTVEGTSNPNLYWYRQAAGRGLQLLFYSVGIGQISSEVPQNLSASRPQDRQFILSSKKLLLSDSGFYLCAWGATAGELFFGEGSRLTVL.

The CDR3: CASSSDRGVFRLTGELFF. CDR3 DNA: TGTGCCAGCAGCTCGGACAGGGGGGTCTTTAGGTTGACCGGGGAGCTGTTTTTT. V and J are TRBV5-6 and TRBJ2-2, with TRBD1 matching 10 bases. The CDR3 sequence is 18 residues long. CDR1 is SGHDT, CDR2 YYEEEE, per germline. The V and J ends lost 3 bases and 5 bases, in that order; junction bases with no gene match: 13. The full variable domain, completed using reference TRBV5-6 and TRBJ2-2, is DAGVTQSPTHLIKTRGQQVTLRCSPKSGHDTVSWYQQALGQGPQFIFQYYEEEERQRGNFPDRFSGHQFPNYSSELNVNALLLGDSALYLCASSSDRGVFRLTGELFFGEGSRLTVL.

This clone was seen just once. DNA for the CDR3: TGTGCCAGCAGCTTGGACCCCCCCCGAGAAGTCAGCTCTGGAAACACCATATATTTT. It is translated as CASSLDPPREVSSGNTIYF. The gene calls are TRBV5-6 and TRBJ1-3; D is uncertain. Trimming took 0 bases from V and 0 from J, leaving 19 bases between them. CDR3 length: 19 residues. The germline gives CDR1 SGHDT, CDR2 YYEEEE.

The CDR3: CASSSLGTGPYNEQFF. In nucleotides, the CDR3 is TGCGCCAGCAGCTCCTTGGGGACAGGTCCTTACAATGAGCAGTTCTTC. V is TRBV5-1 and J is TRBJ2-1, with TRBD1 matching over 8 bases. The CDR3 totals 16 residues. Germline V CDR1 and CDR2: SGHRS, YFSETQ. The V and J ends lost 3 bases and 4 bases, in that order; junction bases with no gene match: 9.

The rearrangement uses TRBV15 and TRBJ1-2, with D maybe TRBD1 (5 bases). The germline CDR1 and CDR2 sequences are LNHNV and YYDKDF (reference sequence). V was clipped by 0 bases and J by 7 bases, with 21 bases between them. CDR3 length: 17 amino acids. The CDR3: CATSRDRDPGIGGGYTF. CDR3 nucleotide sequence: TGTGCCACCAGCAGAGATCGGGACCCGGGGATTGGAGGTGGCTACACCTTC. The complete variable domain, with remaining parts taken from reference TRBV15 and TRBJ1-2, reads DAMVIQNPRYQVTQFGKPVTLSCSQTLNHNVMYWYQQKSSQAPKLLFHYYDKDFNNEADTPDNFQSRRPNTSFCFLDIRSPGLGDTAMYLCATSRDRDPGIGGGYTFGSGTRLTVV.

The V gene is TRBV5-1, the J gene TRBJ1-1; D perhaps matches TRBD1 (5 bases). Germline V gives CDR1 SGHRS, CDR2 YFSETQ. There are 17 residues in the CDR3. Trimming shortened V by 0 bases and J by 4 bases, and 19 bases separated the two germline ends. The CDR3 bases are TGCGCCAGCAGCTTGGAGGCAAATAGGGGTAAGGGCACTGAAGCTTTCTTT. Its protein is CASSLEANRGKGTEAFF.

The chain combines TRBV5-6 with TRBJ1-5, with 9 bases lining up with TRBD1. J was trimmed by 4 bases and V by 3 bases; bases with no gene match: 5. Germline V CDR1 and CDR2: SGHDT, YYEEEE. CDR3 size: 15 residues. CDR3 amino acids: CASSSGDRVNQPQHF. CDR3 coding DNA: TGTGCCAGCAGCTCGGGGGACAGGGTTAATCAGCCCCAGCATTTT.